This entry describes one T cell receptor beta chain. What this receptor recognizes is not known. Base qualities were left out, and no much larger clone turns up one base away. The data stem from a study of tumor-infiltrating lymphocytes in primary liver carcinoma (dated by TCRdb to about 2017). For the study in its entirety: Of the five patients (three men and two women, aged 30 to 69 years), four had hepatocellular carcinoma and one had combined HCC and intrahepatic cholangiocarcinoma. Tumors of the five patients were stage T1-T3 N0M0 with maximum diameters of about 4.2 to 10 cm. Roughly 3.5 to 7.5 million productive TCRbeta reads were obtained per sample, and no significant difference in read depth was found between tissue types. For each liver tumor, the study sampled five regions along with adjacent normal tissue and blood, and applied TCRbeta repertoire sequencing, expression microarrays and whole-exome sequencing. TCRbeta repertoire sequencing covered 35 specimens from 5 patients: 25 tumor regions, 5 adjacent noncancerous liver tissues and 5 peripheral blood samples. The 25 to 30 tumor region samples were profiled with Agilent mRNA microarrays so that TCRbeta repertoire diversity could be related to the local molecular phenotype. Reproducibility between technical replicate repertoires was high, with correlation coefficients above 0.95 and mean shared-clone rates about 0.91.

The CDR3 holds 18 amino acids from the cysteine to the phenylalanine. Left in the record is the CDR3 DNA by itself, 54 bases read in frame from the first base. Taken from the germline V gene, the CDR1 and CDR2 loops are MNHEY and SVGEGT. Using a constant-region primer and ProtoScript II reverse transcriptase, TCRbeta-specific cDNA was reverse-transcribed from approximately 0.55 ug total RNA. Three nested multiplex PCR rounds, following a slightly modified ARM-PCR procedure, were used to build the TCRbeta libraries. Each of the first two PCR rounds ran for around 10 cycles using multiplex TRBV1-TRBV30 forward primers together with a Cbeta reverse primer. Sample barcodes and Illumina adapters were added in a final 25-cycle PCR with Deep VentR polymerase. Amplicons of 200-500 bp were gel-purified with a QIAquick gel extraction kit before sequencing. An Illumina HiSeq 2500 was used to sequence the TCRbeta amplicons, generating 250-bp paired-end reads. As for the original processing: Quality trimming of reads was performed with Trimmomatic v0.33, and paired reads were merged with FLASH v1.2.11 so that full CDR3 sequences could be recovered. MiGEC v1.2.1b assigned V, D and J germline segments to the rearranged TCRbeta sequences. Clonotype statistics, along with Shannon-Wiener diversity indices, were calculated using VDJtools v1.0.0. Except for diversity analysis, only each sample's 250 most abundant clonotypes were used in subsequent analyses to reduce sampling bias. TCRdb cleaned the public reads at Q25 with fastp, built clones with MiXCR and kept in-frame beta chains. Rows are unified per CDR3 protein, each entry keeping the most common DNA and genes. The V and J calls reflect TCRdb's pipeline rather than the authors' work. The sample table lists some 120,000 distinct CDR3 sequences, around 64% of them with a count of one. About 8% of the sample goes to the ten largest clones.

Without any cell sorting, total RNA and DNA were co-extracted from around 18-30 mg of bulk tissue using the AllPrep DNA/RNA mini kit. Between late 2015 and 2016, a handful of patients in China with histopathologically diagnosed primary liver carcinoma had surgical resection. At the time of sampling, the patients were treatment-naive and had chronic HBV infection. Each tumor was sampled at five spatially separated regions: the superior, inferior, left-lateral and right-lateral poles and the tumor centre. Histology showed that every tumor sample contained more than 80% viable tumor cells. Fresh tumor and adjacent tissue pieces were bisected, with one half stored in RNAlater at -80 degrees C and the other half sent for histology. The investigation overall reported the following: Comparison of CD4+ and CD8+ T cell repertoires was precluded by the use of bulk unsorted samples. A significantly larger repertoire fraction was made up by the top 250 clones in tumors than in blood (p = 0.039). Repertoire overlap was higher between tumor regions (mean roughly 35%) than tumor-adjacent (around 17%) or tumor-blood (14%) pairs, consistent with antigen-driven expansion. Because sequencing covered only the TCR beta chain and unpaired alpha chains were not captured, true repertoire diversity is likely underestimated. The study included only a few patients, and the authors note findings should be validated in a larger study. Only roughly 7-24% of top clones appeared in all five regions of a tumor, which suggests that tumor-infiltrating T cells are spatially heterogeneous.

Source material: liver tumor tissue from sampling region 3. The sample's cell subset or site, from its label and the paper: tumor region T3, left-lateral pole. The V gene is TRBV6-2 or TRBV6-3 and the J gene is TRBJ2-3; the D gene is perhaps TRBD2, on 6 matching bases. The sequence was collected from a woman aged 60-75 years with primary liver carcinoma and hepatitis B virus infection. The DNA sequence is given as TGTACCAACAGTTACCGGGACTTACAAGCGTCCTTCACAGATACGCAGTATTTT. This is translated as CTNSYRDLQASFTDTQYF.